These T cell receptor beta chains were read from a single sample in a study of Graves' ophthalmopathy and Graves' hyperthyroidism. TCRdb processed the multiplex PCR reads anew with MiXCR; each CDR3 protein has one entry. In the table there are about 220,000 distinct CDR3 sequences, about a fifth of which are singletons. Sequencing input: peripheral blood. Receptors originate from a woman aged 45-65 years with Graves' ophthalmopathy. Each CDR3 is given with its conserved first and last residue. The order of the fields is J gene, D gene, V gene, clone size, CDR3 DNA, CDR3 protein. D genes are given only for firm matches. The size field is filled for only some rows; it gives once, few, many or a size class.

j_call: TRBJ2-7; d_call: -; v_call: TRBV12-3/TRBV12-4; clone_size: many; cdr3_nt: TGTGCCAGCAGTTTCGTTTCCGCCATCTACGAGCAGTACTTC; cdr3_aa: CASSFVSAIYEQYF
j_call: TRBJ2-5; d_call: TRBD1; v_call: TRBV25-1; clone_size: many; cdr3_nt: TGTGCCAGCAGAGCGACAGGGCCAACCCAGTACTTC; cdr3_aa: CASRATGPTQYF
j_call: TRBJ1-6; d_call: -; v_call: TRBV19; clone_size: many; cdr3_nt: TGTGCCAGAGGTCCTCCCGGGACATCGAGCTCCTATAATTCACCCCTCCACTTT; cdr3_aa: CARGPPGTSSSYNSPLHF
j_call: TRBJ1-1; d_call: -; v_call: TRBV12-3/TRBV12-4; clone_size: -; cdr3_nt: TGTGCCAGCAGTTTTGTTATAGGGCCGGGGGTTGAAGAACCGAACACTGAAGCTTTCTTT; cdr3_aa: CASSFVIGPGVEEPNTEAFF
j_call: TRBJ1-1; d_call: TRBD1; v_call: TRBV12-3/TRBV12-4; clone_size: many; cdr3_nt: TGTGCCAGCACCACCGGGACAGGGTTGAACACTGAAGCTTTCTTT; cdr3_aa: CASTTGTGLNTEAFF
j_call: TRBJ2-2; d_call: -; v_call: TRBV27; clone_size: many; cdr3_nt: TGTGCCAGCAGTTTACAGGGCCCGAACACCGGGGAGCTGTTTTTT; cdr3_aa: CASSLQGPNTGELFF
j_call: TRBJ2-5; d_call: -; v_call: TRBV29-1; clone_size: few; cdr3_nt: TGCAGCGTTGTCCCAGGGGCCCCGTTGGGGACCCAGTACTTC; cdr3_aa: CSVVPGAPLGTQYF
j_call: TRBJ2-7; d_call: TRBD1; v_call: TRBV6-5; clone_size: -; cdr3_nt: TGTGCCAGCAGTTCTACAGGGGATGAGCAGTACTTC; cdr3_aa: CASSSTGDEQYF
j_call: TRBJ1-1; d_call: -; v_call: TRBV6-2/TRBV6-3; clone_size: -; cdr3_nt: TGTGCCAGCATCCGGGGAGGGACTGAAGCTTGCTTT; cdr3_aa: CASIRGGTEACF
j_call: TRBJ1-3; d_call: TRBD1; v_call: TRBV12-3/TRBV12-4; clone_size: many; cdr3_nt: TGTGCCAGCACGACAGGGAGCTCTGGAAACACCATATATTTT; cdr3_aa: CASTTGSSGNTIYF
j_call: TRBJ2-2; d_call: TRBD2; v_call: TRBV6-4; clone_size: many; cdr3_nt: TGTGCCAGCAGTGGGACTAGCGGGAGCACCGGGGAGCTGTTTTTT; cdr3_aa: CASSGTSGSTGELFF
j_call: TRBJ2-5; d_call: TRBD2; v_call: TRBV29-1; clone_size: many; cdr3_nt: TGCAGCGTCGGACTAGCCCAAGAGACCCAGTACTTC; cdr3_aa: CSVGLAQETQYF
j_call: TRBJ2-7; d_call: TRBD2; v_call: TRBV11-2; clone_size: many; cdr3_nt: TGTGCCAGCAGCCCCCCGACTAGCGGGAAATACGAGCAGTACTTC; cdr3_aa: CASSPPTSGKYEQYF
j_call: TRBJ1-2; d_call: -; v_call: TRBV19; clone_size: many; cdr3_nt: TGTGCCAGTACCCAGGCGGCAGGGGTCCCGCCGGGCTATGGCTACACCTTC; cdr3_aa: CASTQAAGVPPGYGYTF
j_call: TRBJ2-5; d_call: -; v_call: TRBV29-1; clone_size: -; cdr3_nt: TGCAGCGTTGATTGGGGTGAAGGGGGCGGGAGCTCGGAGACCCAGTACTTC; cdr3_aa: CSVDWGEGGGSSETQYF
j_call: TRBJ2-6; d_call: TRBD1; v_call: TRBV9; clone_size: -; cdr3_nt: TGTGCCAGCAGCCTACAGGGGCTCGTCCTGACTTTC; cdr3_aa: CASSLQGLVLTF
j_call: TRBJ2-7; d_call: -; v_call: TRBV4-1; clone_size: many; cdr3_nt: TGCGCCAGCAGCCCGTCAGAGGCGCACTCCTACGAGCAGTACTTC; cdr3_aa: CASSPSEAHSYEQYF
j_call: TRBJ2-5; d_call: TRBD1; v_call: TRBV5-6; clone_size: many; cdr3_nt: TGTGCCAGCAGCCAACGGGGACAGGGGAGAAGCGAGACCCAGTACTTC; cdr3_aa: CASSQRGQGRSETQYF
j_call: TRBJ2-7; d_call: TRBD2; v_call: TRBV6-1; clone_size: -; cdr3_nt: TGTGCCAGCAATCCTGGGGCTAGCGGCTACGAGCAGTACTTC; cdr3_aa: CASNPGASGYEQYF
j_call: TRBJ2-5; d_call: -; v_call: TRBV5-1; clone_size: many; cdr3_nt: TGCGCCAGCAGCTGGGGACCGATCCAAGAGACCCAGTACTTC; cdr3_aa: CASSWGPIQETQYF
j_call: TRBJ1-5; d_call: -; v_call: TRBV12-3/TRBV12-4; clone_size: few; cdr3_nt: TGTGCCAGCAGTCGACAGGTTAGCAATCAGCCCCAGCATTTT; cdr3_aa: CASSRQVSNQPQHF
j_call: TRBJ2-7; d_call: TRBD2; v_call: TRBV12-3/TRBV12-4; clone_size: -; cdr3_nt: TGTGCCAGCAGGCCGACTAGCGGGAGATACGAGCAGTACTTC; cdr3_aa: CASRPTSGRYEQYF
j_call: TRBJ2-7; d_call: TRBD1; v_call: TRBV24-1; clone_size: many; cdr3_nt: TGTGCCACCAGTGACCCAAACGGACAGGGAGGCGAGCAGTACTTC; cdr3_aa: CATSDPNGQGGEQYF
j_call: TRBJ1-2; d_call: -; v_call: TRBV15; clone_size: many; cdr3_nt: TGTGCCACCAGCAGAGGTGGGACAAGCTATGGCTACACCTTC; cdr3_aa: CATSRGGTSYGYTF
j_call: TRBJ1-5; d_call: TRBD1; v_call: TRBV11-1; clone_size: many; cdr3_nt: TGTGCCAGCAGCAGCGACAGGGAGAGAATGAGCAATCAGCCCCAGCATTTT; cdr3_aa: CASSSDRERMSNQPQHF
j_call: TRBJ1-2; d_call: TRBD1; v_call: TRBV19; clone_size: many; cdr3_nt: TGTGCCAGTAGTAGAGGACAGGGGGCAAACTATGGCTACACCTTC; cdr3_aa: CASSRGQGANYGYTF
j_call: TRBJ2-7; d_call: -; v_call: TRBV18; clone_size: -; cdr3_nt: TGTGCCAGCTCACCATTCCGGGACGGAAGATCCTACGAGCAGTACTTC; cdr3_aa: CASSPFRDGRSYEQYF
j_call: TRBJ1-1; d_call: TRBD1; v_call: TRBV18; clone_size: few; cdr3_nt: TGTGCCAGCTCACCCCCTGACAGGGACCCCGGTCTGGATGAAGCTTTCTTT; cdr3_aa: CASSPPDRDPGLDEAFF
j_call: TRBJ2-7; d_call: TRBD1; v_call: TRBV12-3/TRBV12-4; clone_size: -; cdr3_nt: TGTGCCAGCACCCGGGACAGGGAGGCTCACGAGCAGTACTTC; cdr3_aa: CASTRDREAHEQYF
j_call: TRBJ1-2; d_call: -; v_call: TRBV12-3/TRBV12-4; clone_size: -; cdr3_nt: TGTGCCAGCAGTCTCCGGGACGGCTATGGCTACACCTTC; cdr3_aa: CASSLRDGYGYTF
j_call: TRBJ1-6; d_call: TRBD1; v_call: TRBV27; clone_size: once; cdr3_nt: TGTGCCAGCAGGGGAGGACAGGGTTTTAATTCACCCCTCCACTTT; cdr3_aa: CASRGGQGFNSPLHF
j_call: TRBJ2-5; d_call: -; v_call: TRBV29-1; clone_size: many; cdr3_nt: TGCAGCGCCCTATCCCGGGGGGAGACCCAGTACTTC; cdr3_aa: CSALSRGETQYF
j_call: TRBJ2-4; d_call: TRBD1; v_call: TRBV6-2/TRBV6-3; clone_size: many; cdr3_nt: TGTGCCAGCAGTCGCAGGGGGCATCGTAGCATTCAGTACTTC; cdr3_aa: CASSRRGHRSIQYF
j_call: TRBJ2-5; d_call: TRBD2; v_call: TRBV4-2; clone_size: few; cdr3_nt: TGTGCCAGCAGCCAAGATTTAGGGCTAGCGGGAGAAGAGACCCAGTACTTC; cdr3_aa: CASSQDLGLAGEETQYF
j_call: TRBJ2-7; d_call: TRBD2; v_call: TRBV12-3/TRBV12-4; clone_size: -; cdr3_nt: TGTGCCAGCAGTTTAAGCGGGAAGCCGAGTTGGCAGTACTTC; cdr3_aa: CASSLSGKPSWQYF
j_call: TRBJ1-5; d_call: TRBD1; v_call: TRBV6-2/TRBV6-3; clone_size: many; cdr3_nt: TGTGCCAGCACCCAGGACAGGGGCCAATGGCCCCAGCATTTT; cdr3_aa: CASTQDRGQWPQHF
j_call: TRBJ2-4; d_call: TRBD2; v_call: TRBV4-2; clone_size: -; cdr3_nt: TGTGCCAGCAGCCAAGTGGTAGCGGTCCCTACTAGCGGGAGCTACATTCAGTACTTC; cdr3_aa: CASSQVVAVPTSGSYIQYF
j_call: TRBJ2-7; d_call: -; v_call: TRBV12-3/TRBV12-4; clone_size: many; cdr3_nt: TGTGCCAGCAGCACTAGGGCGGGGATACCCTACGAGCAGTACTTC; cdr3_aa: CASSTRAGIPYEQYF
j_call: TRBJ2-5; d_call: TRBD2; v_call: TRBV9; clone_size: many; cdr3_nt: TGTGCCAGCAGCTCTGGGACTAGCGAAGAGACCCAGTACTTC; cdr3_aa: CASSSGTSEETQYF
j_call: TRBJ1-1; d_call: -; v_call: TRBV7-9; clone_size: -; cdr3_nt: TGTGCCAGCAGCTCACCTGGCGGTATGAACACTGAAGCTTTCTTT; cdr3_aa: CASSSPGGMNTEAFF
j_call: TRBJ2-4; d_call: -; v_call: TRBV28; clone_size: many; cdr3_nt: TGTGCCAGCACCACTAACCGGGGGGCGGGTGGCATTCAGTACTTC; cdr3_aa: CASTTNRGAGGIQYF
j_call: TRBJ2-7; d_call: TRBD1; v_call: TRBV5-1; clone_size: -; cdr3_nt: TGCGCCAGCAGCTTGGGCCGGGACAGGGCAAACGAGCAGTACTTC; cdr3_aa: CASSLGRDRANEQYF
j_call: TRBJ2-7; d_call: -; v_call: TRBV11-3; clone_size: -; cdr3_nt: TGTGCCAGCAGCTTAGTTTTGGCCAGGACAAGGATACCGCACCCTCCCGAGCAGTACTTC; cdr3_aa: CASSLVLARTRIPHPPEQYF
j_call: TRBJ1-5; d_call: -; v_call: TRBV19; clone_size: once; cdr3_nt: TGTGCCAGTAGTATAACAGGGTGGGGACAGCCCCAGCATTTT; cdr3_aa: CASSITGWGQPQHF
j_call: TRBJ1-1; d_call: -; v_call: TRBV25-1; clone_size: many; cdr3_nt: TGTGCCAGCAGTGAATCCGGACAAGTTGGGTCTTTCTTT; cdr3_aa: CASSESGQVGSFF
j_call: TRBJ2-3; d_call: TRBD2; v_call: TRBV12-3/TRBV12-4; clone_size: many; cdr3_nt: TGTGCCAGCAGTCGACTAGCGGGGGAGGGAGATACGCAGTATTTT; cdr3_aa: CASSRLAGEGDTQYF
j_call: TRBJ2-7; d_call: -; v_call: TRBV29-1; clone_size: many; cdr3_nt: TGCAGCGTTGGACAGGACTACGAGCAGTACTTC; cdr3_aa: CSVGQDYEQYF
j_call: TRBJ1-2; d_call: -; v_call: TRBV6-5; clone_size: -; cdr3_nt: TGTGCCAGCAGTTACTCAAAGGGCGGCTATGGCTACACCTTC; cdr3_aa: CASSYSKGGYGYTF
j_call: TRBJ2-7; d_call: -; v_call: TRBV24-1; clone_size: many; cdr3_nt: TGTGCCACCAGTGATTCGAGCGAAGGCCGAATCTACGAGCAGTACTTC; cdr3_aa: CATSDSSEGRIYEQYF
j_call: TRBJ1-5; d_call: TRBD1; v_call: TRBV6-1; clone_size: many; cdr3_nt: TGTGCCAGCAGTGAACTGACAGGGACTCAGCCCCAGCATTTT; cdr3_aa: CASSELTGTQPQHF
j_call: TRBJ2-2; d_call: -; v_call: TRBV24-1; clone_size: -; cdr3_nt: TGTGCCACCAGTGATTATGGGCAGGACACCGGGGAGCTGTTTTTT; cdr3_aa: CATSDYGQDTGELFF
j_call: TRBJ2-2; d_call: -; v_call: TRBV28; clone_size: many; cdr3_nt: TGTGCCAGCAGTCCGTCGGGCGGGACGTCGAACACCGGGGAGCTGTTTTTT; cdr3_aa: CASSPSGGTSNTGELFF
j_call: TRBJ2-2; d_call: TRBD1; v_call: TRBV10-3; clone_size: many; cdr3_nt: TGTGCCATCCTTGGGGGACAGACAAACACCGGGGAGCTGTTTTTT; cdr3_aa: CAILGGQTNTGELFF